This T cell receptor beta chain comes out of a study of cytomegalovirus exposure and HLA in healthy donors. The junction had 2 bases not matched to a gene; V was cut back by 6 bases and J by 4 bases. This CDR3 contains 13 residues. Germline values: CDR1 MNHNS, CDR2 SASEGT. The PCR used 60 Vbeta and 13 Jbeta primers. Repertoires were generated with immunoSEQ multiplex PCR, while TCRdb's copy carries only in-frame clones and drops some. Of 150,000 or so clones listed, 75% to 80% are singletons. This clone has a single count. Its cognate antigen is unknown. The study, taken as a whole, reports: A prior analysis recorded that most TCR beta V segments were productive about 87% or about 30% of the time. Sequencing likely generated an artifact that appeared as a cluster of highly shared sequence variants.

The specimen sequenced was PBMCs. The TCR sequence derives from a man in his forties in good health and CMV-seropositive. V and J are TRBV6-1 and TRBJ2-5; 10 nucleotides match TRBD1. In DNA, the CDR3 is TGTGCCAGCAGGTGGACAGGGGGAGAGACCCAGTACTTC. Residues: CASRWTGGETQYF.